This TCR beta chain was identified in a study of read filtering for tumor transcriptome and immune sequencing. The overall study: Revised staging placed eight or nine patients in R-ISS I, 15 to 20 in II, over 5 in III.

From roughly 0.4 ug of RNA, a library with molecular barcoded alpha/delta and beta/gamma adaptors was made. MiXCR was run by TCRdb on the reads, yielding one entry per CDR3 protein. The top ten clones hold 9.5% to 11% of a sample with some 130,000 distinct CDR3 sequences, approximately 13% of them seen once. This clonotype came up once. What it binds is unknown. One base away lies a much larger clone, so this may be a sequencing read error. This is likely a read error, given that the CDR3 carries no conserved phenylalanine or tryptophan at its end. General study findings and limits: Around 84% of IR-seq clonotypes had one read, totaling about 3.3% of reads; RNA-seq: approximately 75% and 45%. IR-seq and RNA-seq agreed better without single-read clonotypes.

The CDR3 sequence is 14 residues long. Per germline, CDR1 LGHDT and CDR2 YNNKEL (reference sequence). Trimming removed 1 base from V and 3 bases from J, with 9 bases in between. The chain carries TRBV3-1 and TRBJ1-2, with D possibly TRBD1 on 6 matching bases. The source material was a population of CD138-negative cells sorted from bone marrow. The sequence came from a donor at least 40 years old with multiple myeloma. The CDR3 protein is CASSQAGADYGYTL. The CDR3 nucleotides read TGTGCCAGCAGCCAAGCAGGGGCGGACTATGGCTACACCCTC.